This TCR beta chain was recorded in a study of technical replicates of blood from several donors. Generated by immunoSEQ multiplex PCR, the TCRdb table keeps only in-frame clones and is missing some. The table records 65,000 to 90,000 clones, 93% of them present only once. This CDR3 has 16 residues. Trimming took 0 bases from V and 1 from J, leaving 10 bases between them. CDR1 is LNHNV and CDR2 is YYDKDF in the germline V gene (reference sequence). The sequence derives from a human donor in good health. The source material was T cells isolated from PBMCs. The chain combines TRBV15 with TRBJ1-5; tentative D call: TRBD1 (6 bases). In DNA, the CDR3 is TGTGCCACCAGCAGAGATTCAGGGGCGAGCAATCAGCCCCAGCATTTT. The encoded protein is CATSRDSGASNQPQHF.